The 17 T cell receptor beta chains given below trace back to one sample, sequenced in a study of blood T cell repertoires in COVID-19. Repertoires were generated with immunoSEQ multiplex PCR, while TCRdb's copy carries only in-frame clones and drops some. Found here are about 150,000 clones, approximately 90% of them singletons; the top ten hold around 1.5%. The sample was peripheral blood. The receptor set was obtained from a human donor in a cohort sampled during active COVID-19.

This rearrangement joins TRBV7-3 to TRBJ2-1, with D possibly being TRBD1 (8 bases). Germline V gene lookup returns CDR1 SGHTA and CDR2 FQGTGA. The CDR3 spans 17 residues. Deletions cut 5 bases from V and 3 bases from J, with 20 bases between. The CDR3 here is CASSPTPTGEGYNEQFF. CDR3 in DNA: TGTGCCAGCAGCCCGACCCCGACAGGGGAGGGCTACAATGAGCAGTTCTTC.

V is TRBV27 and J is TRBJ1-2; 7 positions match TRBD1. This CDR3 spans 13 amino acids. CDR1 is MNHEY, CDR2 SMNVEV, per germline (reference sequence). V dropped 6 bases and J dropped 7; count of bases not matched to a gene: 8. The chain's CDR3 is CASSPGQVFGYTF. CDR3 nucleotide sequence: TGTGCCAGCAGCCCAGGACAGGTATTTGGCTACACCTTC.

The rearrangement links TRBV4-1 to TRBJ2-3; D not certain. V was cut by 4 bases and J by 0 bases, with 8 bases left in between. This CDR3 is 14 amino acids long. The germline V gene encodes CDR1 MGHRA and CDR2 YSYEKL. The DNA for the CDR3 is TGCGCCAGCAGCCGCACTTCCAGCACAGATACGCAGTATTTT. This sequence encodes CASSRTSSTDTQYF.

The chain joins TRBV3-1 (or the pseudogene TRBV3-2) to TRBJ2-3; 13 nucleotides line up with TRBD2. The CDR3 length is 15 residues. V shed 5 bases, J shed 5 bases, and the junction held 4 bases outside the gene matches. Per germline, CDR1 LGHDT and CDR2 YNNKEL (reference sequence). CDR3 DNA: TGTGCCAGCAGCATCACTAGCGGGGGGGAAGATACGCAGTATTTT. Protein sequence: CASSITSGGEDTQYF.

The genes are TRBV6-1 and TRBJ1-5; maybe TRBD1 (5 bases). Germline assignment: CDR1 MNHNS and CDR2 SASEGT. This CDR3 region has 16 residues. V was cut by 4 bases and J by 4 bases, with 17 bases left in between. The chain's CDR3 is CASSGRWGVGNQPQHF. CDR3 DNA: TGTGCCAGCAGTGGCCGCTGGGGGGTCGGTAATCAGCCCCAGCATTTT.

The chain is built from TRBV18 and TRBJ1-2; D not certain. The V gene's germline CDR1 is KGHSH and CDR2 LQKENI. The ends were cut back, 5 bases at V and 0 bases at J, with 10 bases in the middle. This CDR3 comprises 14 residues. This CDR3 is CASSESGPNYGYTF. In DNA form, the CDR3 reads TGTGCCAGCTCAGAGAGTGGGCCTAACTATGGCTACACCTTC. The full variable domain, in which reference TRBV18 and TRBJ1-2 provide the parts outside the CDR3, is NAGVMQNPRHLVRRRGQEARLRCSPMKGHSHVYWYRQLPEEGLKFMVYLQKENIIDESGMPKERFSAEFPKEGPSILRIQQVVRGDSAAYFCASSESGPNYGYTFGSGTRLTVV.

This clone showed up just once. The V and J genes are TRBV27 and TRBJ2-7; no definite D call. The CDR3 is 14 amino acids. V was pared by 3 bases and J by 4 bases, with 13 bases between. Germline CDR1 and CDR2: MNHEY and SMNVEV (reference sequence). DNA for the CDR3: TGTGCCAGCAGTTTCCTGACGACATTTTACGAGCAGTACTTC. As protein: CASSFLTTFYEQYF.

This clone has a count of ten or more. J is TRBJ2-1 and V is TRBV2; D might be TRBD2 (6 bases). Germline V CDR1 and CDR2: SNHLY, FYNNEI. V was clipped by 6 bases and J by 15 bases, with 18 bases between them. This CDR3 contains 12 residues. CDR3 sequence: CASRTTGSLPFF. The CDR3 DNA reads as TGTGCCAGCAGAACTACCGGGAGCCTTCCGTTCTTC.

The V gene is TRBV7-9, the J gene TRBJ2-7, with D possibly TRBD1 on 6 matching bases. The CDR3 sequence is 14 residues long. Trimming took off 2 bases at V and 4 bases at J, with 12 bases between the two ends. CDR1 SEHNR and CDR2 FQNEAQ come from the germline V gene (reference sequence). The CDR3 nucleotides read TGTGCCAGCAGCTTACGGCAGGGGTCATACGAGCAGTACTTC. Translation gives CASSLRQGSYEQYF.

The chain joins TRBV10-1 to TRBJ1-5; no firm D call. Trimming pared 9 bases from V and 0 bases from J, leaving 21 bases between. This CDR3 contains 17 residues. CDR1 is WNHNN and CDR2 is SYGVQD in the germline V gene (reference sequence). CDR3 sequence reads: CARTSVAYFNSNQPQHF. The CDR3 DNA follows: TGCGCCAGAACATCTGTAGCATATTTTAATAGCAATCAGCCCCAGCATTTT.

The rearrangement uses TRBV19 and TRBJ2-5; perhaps TRBD2 as D (7 bases). Trimming removed 5 bases from V and 4 bases from J, with 11 bases in between. Germline CDR1 LNHDA, CDR2 SQIVND (reference sequence). There are 13 residues in the CDR3. The CDR3 sequence is CASSVGGGETQYF. The CDR3 DNA is TGTGCCAGTAGTGTAGGGGGGGGAGAGACCCAGTACTTC.

The V call is TRBV19, the J call TRBJ2-7, with 12 bases lining up with TRBD1. With 8 bases clipped from V and 5 bases from J, the junction kept 10 bases outside the gene matches. CDR3 length equals 15 residues. Germline V gene lookup returns CDR1 LNHDA and CDR2 SQIVND (reference sequence). CDR3 coding DNA: TGTGCCAGTGCCCCGGGACAGGGGGCGAGGAACGAGCAGTACTTC. Encoded protein: CASAPGQGARNEQYF.

The V and J genes are TRBV5-1 and TRBJ2-3, with a weak D call TRBD2 (6 bases). V was cut by 5 bases and J by 5 bases, with 15 bases left in between. The germline gives CDR1 SGHRS, CDR2 YFSETQ. This CDR3 spans 14 amino acids. The CDR3 DNA is TGCGCCAGCAGTTGGGCGGGGTCGGAAGATACGCAGTATTTT. Protein product: CASSWAGSEDTQYF.

As for this clone: Other DNA sequences from this sample encode an identical CDR3 as well. This chain joins TRBV11-3 and TRBJ1-3; maybe TRBD1 (6 bases). CDR1 and CDR2 from the germline V gene are SGHNT and YENEEA. The V and J ends lost 1 base and 1 base respectively, with 23 bases between them. The CDR3 runs 20 residues. The CDR3 is CASSLGTSRGGDRSGNTIYF. For the CDR3, the DNA is TGTGCCAGCAGCTTAGGAACGTCGCGAGGCGGCGACAGGTCTGGAAACACCATATATTTT.

The CDR3 DNA is TGTGCCAGCAGCTGGGGGGGTAGTACTGAAGCTTTCTTT. This sequence encodes CASSWGGSTEAFF. The chain has TRBV7-9 and TRBJ1-1, with D tentatively TRBD1 (5 bases). The CDR3 runs to 13 residues. Germline V gives CDR1 SEHNR, CDR2 FQNEAQ (reference sequence). V was trimmed by 4 bases and J by 5 bases, leaving 11 bases between them.

This chain joins TRBV4-2 and TRBJ2-1, with D possibly TRBD2 on 5 matching bases. The CDR3 extends over 16 amino acids. Trimming took 0 bases from V and 4 from J, leaving 13 bases between them. Germline V gene sequence: CDR1 LGHNA, CDR2 YNFKEQ. Here the CDR3 reads CASSQDMGSGYNEQFF. The CDR3 DNA reads TGTGCCAGCAGCCAAGACATGGGGTCGGGGTACAATGAGCAGTTCTTC.

J is TRBJ1-2 and V is TRBV6-6; TRBD1 agrees at 9 bases. Germline V gene sequence: CDR1 MNHNY, CDR2 SVGAGI (reference sequence). Trimming cost V 2 bases and J 5 bases; bases outside gene matches: 3. The CDR3 extends over 14 amino acids. The CDR3, as DNA: TGTGCCAGCAGTTACGGGGGGACAGGGTATGGCTACACCTTC. Translation: CASSYGGTGYGYTF.